Detailed here is one T cell receptor (beta chain). Its antigen is undetermined. The germline CDR1 and CDR2 sequences are SGHRS and YFSETQ. The CDR3 covers 14 residues. The V end was cut by 4 bases, the J end by 2 bases, with 13 bases between. Clones were sequenced by immunoSEQ multiplex PCR, and TCRdb holds only the in-frame ones, with some missing. The sample lists about 110,000 clones, just under 95% seen once, with under 1.5% in the top ten. This entry is derived from a study of siplizumab effects on memory and regulatory T cells. Study-wide results and caveats: The alloresponse seemed to draw substantially on naive T cells, which appeared more diverse than memory cells. The suppressive capacity of proliferating Tregs from siplizumab cultures remained unconfirmed. Alloreactive sequences traceable to unstimulated CD4+ memory cells declined significantly under siplizumab.

Material for sequencing was CD4+ T cells sorted from blood. The V gene is TRBV5-1, the J gene TRBJ2-7, with D uncertain. The source of this sequence is a human donor in good health. The CDR3 region is CASSRRTVTYEQYF. Here the CDR3 DNA reads TGCGCCAGCAGCAGGCGGACGGTTACCTACGAGCAGTACTTC.